This T cell receptor (beta chain) was captured by sequencing in a study of blood T cell repertoires in COVID-19. The data were produced by immunoSEQ multiplex PCR, yet TCRdb's version contains in-frame clones alone and is incomplete. The top ten hold 11% to 15% of the sample, which has just under 65,000 clones, approximately 80% seen once. This receptor was obtained from a man aged 55-75 years with COVID-19, enrolled during active disease. Material: peripheral blood.

CDR3 residues: CASRLSSGRGGNQPQHF. The CDR3 coding sequence is TGTGCCAGCAGGCTAAGTTCAGGTCGTGGTGGCAATCAGCCCCAGCATTTT. The chain combines TRBV28 with TRBJ1-5; D remains unclear. This CDR3 contains 17 residues. V was cut by 6 bases and J by 2 bases, with 20 bases left in between. The germline gives CDR1 MDHEN, CDR2 SYDVKM.